This entry lists 29 T cell receptor beta chains sequenced from one sample in a study of PD-1 blockade in classical Hodgkin lymphoma. Produced via immunoSEQ multiplex PCR; TCRdb's table is partial and in-frame only. Of 35,000 to 45,000 clones listed, 75% to 90% are singletons. All trial patients relapsed after autologous stem cell transplantation. Here the sequenced sample was peripheral blood mononuclear cells (PBMCs), taken at baseline. The receptors come from a human donor with classical Hodgkin lymphoma.

This clone was observed a few times. The chain uses TRBV6-5 and TRBJ2-3; D is possibly TRBD1 (6 bases). V was trimmed by 6 bases and J by 11 bases, leaving 21 bases between them. The CDR3 length is 14 residues. Germline-derived CDR1 and CDR2 are MNHEY and SVGAGI. The CDR3 nucleotides read TGTGCCAGCAGCTCCGGACAGTCCGGGTTTGGGCAGTATTTT. Its translation: CASSSGQSGFGQYF.

The chain employs TRBV9 and TRBJ2-1; D is possibly TRBD2 (5 bases). In germline, CDR1 is SGDLS, CDR2 YYNGEE. V was shortened by 0 bases and J by 3 bases, with 10 bases between the two germline ends. The CDR3 is 15 amino acids. CDR3 loop: CASSVGGMGYNEQFF. The DNA of the CDR3 is TGTGCCAGCAGCGTAGGAGGGATGGGCTACAATGAGCAGTTCTTC.

The chain joins TRBV7-9 to TRBJ2-2; weak D call: TRBD2 (6 bases). The CDR3 covers 12 residues. Trimming left V 3 bases short and J 9 bases short, with 8 bases between. CDR1 SEHNR and CDR2 FQNEAQ come from the germline V gene (reference sequence). The CDR3 sequence: CASSLEGRELFF. CDR3 nucleotides: TGTGCCAGCAGCTTGGAGGGCCGGGAGCTGTTTTTT. The whole variable domain, remainder taken from reference TRBV7-9 and TRBJ2-2, is DTGVSQNPRHKITKRGQNVTFRCDPISEHNRLYWYRQTLGQGPEFLTYFQNEAQLEKSRLLSDRFSAERPKGSFSTLEIQRTEQGDSAMYLCASSLEGRELFFGEGSRLTVL.

The chain carries TRBV28 and TRBJ2-7, with D possibly matching TRBD2 (5 bases). V gave up 5 bases and J gave up 0 bases, with 20 bases separating them. Germline CDR1 and CDR2: MDHEN and SYDVKM. The CDR3 length is 17 residues. The CDR3 sequence: CASSPPSGSATSYEQYF. The CDR3 coding sequence is TGTGCCAGCAGTCCCCCGAGTGGTAGCGCCACCTCCTACGAGCAGTACTTC. Looking up the rest from reference TRBV28 and TRBJ2-7 gives the full variable domain: DVKVTQSSRYLVKRTGEKVFLECVQDMDHENMFWYRQDPGLGLRLIYFSYDVKMKEKGDIPEGYSVSREKKERFSLILESASTNQTSMYLCASSPPSGSATSYEQYFGPGTRLTVT.

The rearrangement links TRBV10-3 to TRBJ1-1, with D uncertain. Germline V gives CDR1 ENHRY, CDR2 SYGVKD. V dropped 7 bases and J dropped 3 bases, with 9 bases sitting between them. The CDR3 length is 12 residues. The CDR3 sequence: CAIMGLYTEAFF. For the CDR3, the DNA is TGTGCCATCATGGGGTTGTACACTGAAGCTTTCTTT.

This clone has just a few counts. The rearrangement links TRBV6-5 to TRBJ2-7, with D uncertain. V was clipped by 2 bases and J by 3 bases, with 14 bases between them. CDR1 and CDR2 from the germline V gene are MNHEY and SVGAGI. This CDR3 comprises 15 residues. The CDR3 spells CASSYLSPNDYEQYF. The CDR3 bases are TGTGCCAGCAGTTACCTTTCCCCAAATGACTACGAGCAGTACTTC.

V gene TRBV7-2 combines with J gene TRBJ2-6; TRBD1 agrees at 8 bases. V gave up 3 bases and J gave up 0 bases; unmatched junction bases: 4. The CDR3 extends over 17 amino acids. The germline CDR1 and CDR2 sequences are SGHTA and FQGNSA. The CDR3 reads CASSFRQGSSGANVLTF. The CDR3 nucleotides read TGTGCCAGCAGCTTCAGACAGGGGAGCTCTGGGGCCAACGTCCTGACTTTC.

The CDR3 loop reads CASSQDSSGRAGAIDTQYF. Written as DNA, the CDR3 is TGCGCCAGCAGCCAAGATTCAAGCGGGAGGGCCGGGGCGATAGATACGCAGTATTTT. The genes are TRBV4-3 and TRBJ2-3; TRBD2 aligns across 10 bases. CDR3 length: 19 amino acids. V gave up 0 bases and J gave up 5 bases; unmatched junction bases: 14. CDR1 and CDR2 (germline): LGHNA, YSLEER.

The V call is TRBV7-2, the J call TRBJ2-4, with TRBD2 identical over 8 bases. CDR1 is SGHTA and CDR2 is FQGNSA in the germline V gene. After removal of 2 bases from V and 5 bases from J, the junction contained 8 bases not matched to a gene. This CDR3 comprises 16 residues. The CDR3 nucleotides are TGTGCCAGCAGCTTACGTCTGCGGGGGGACCAAAACATTCAGTACTTC. Its protein product is CASSLRLRGDQNIQYF.

This sequence joins TRBV25-1 and TRBJ2-5, with D maybe TRBD1 (6 bases). Per germline, CDR1 MGHDK and CDR2 SYGVNS. The CDR3 loop spans 16 amino acids. V lost 4 bases and J lost 5, with 20 bases in between. As DNA, the CDR3 is TGTGCCAGCAGTGGACAGGCCTCCTTGCACTTCGAGACCCAGTACTTC. Its protein product is CASSGQASLHFETQYF.

This clone was seen once. The gene calls are TRBV7-2 and TRBJ2-7; D may be TRBD1 (5 bases). Trimming pared 1 base from V and 0 bases from J, leaving 10 bases between. The CDR3 is 15 amino acids. The germline V gene encodes CDR1 SGHTA and CDR2 FQGNSA. The CDR3 sequence: CASSLVGASSYEQYF. The CDR3 DNA sequence: TGTGCCAGCAGCTTAGTAGGGGCCAGCTCCTACGAGCAGTACTTC.

The rearrangement uses TRBV9 and TRBJ2-3, with TRBD2 as a possible D gene (6 bases). Germline lookup yields CDR1 SGDLS and CDR2 YYNGEE. Trimming took 0 bases from V and 4 from J, leaving 15 bases between them. The CDR3 is 16 residues long. CDR3 sequence reads: CASSVDGTGYADTQYF. CDR3 nucleotides: TGTGCCAGCAGCGTAGACGGGACTGGTTACGCAGATACGCAGTATTTT. Filled out from reference TRBV9 and TRBJ2-3, the complete variable domain reads DSGVTQTPKHLITATGQRVTLRCSPRSGDLSVYWYQQSLDQGLQFLIQYYNGEERAKGNILERFSAQQFPDLHSELNLSSLELGDSALYFCASSVDGTGYADTQYFGPGTRLTVL.

V gene TRBV7-3 combines with J gene TRBJ2-5; 10 bases map to TRBD1. The CDR3 runs to 16 residues. The germline gives CDR1 SGHTA, CDR2 FQGTGA. V lost 4 bases and J lost 5; bases outside the gene matches: 10. CDR3 DNA: TGTGCCAGCAGCTCCGGGGGACAGGGGCGCCGGGAGACCCAGTACTTC. Its protein product is CASSSGGQGRRETQYF. Full variable domain (remainder filled in from reference TRBV7-3 and TRBJ2-5): GAGVSQTPSNKVTEKGKYVELRCDPISGHTALYWYRQSLGQGPEFLIYFQGTGAADDSGLPNDRFFAVRPEGSVSTLKIQRTERGDSAVYLCASSSGGQGRRETQYFGPGTRLLVL.

This sequence joins TRBV7-2 and TRBJ2-7; 11 bases line up with TRBD2. Germline V gives CDR1 SGHTA, CDR2 FQGNSA. This CDR3 contains 14 residues. After removal of 3 bases from V and 4 bases from J, the junction contained 2 bases not matched to a gene. The CDR3 region has the DNA TGTGCCAGCAGCTTCACTAGCGGGAGTTACGAGCAGTACTTC. Translated, it gives CASSFTSGSYEQYF.

The J gene is TRBJ1-3, the V gene TRBV28; no firm D call. V lost 5 bases and J lost 1, with 12 bases in between. Germline CDR1 is MDHEN and CDR2 is SYDVKM. The CDR3 length is 15 residues. CDR3 nucleotide sequence: TGTGCCAGCAGTCCCGAATCCAGGTCTGGAAACACCATATATTTT. Residues: CASSPESRSGNTIYF.

V and J are TRBV5-1 and TRBJ2-7; 8 bases line up with TRBD2. CDR3 length: 13 residues. V trimming: 4 bases; J trimming: 5 bases; junction bases outside the gene matches: 5. Germline loops: CDR1 SGHRS, CDR2 YFSETQ. The CDR3, as DNA: TGCGCCAGCAGCCCGGGGGGGTACGACGAGCAGTACTTC. Protein: CASSPGGYDEQYF. The entire variable domain, with the rest obtained from reference TRBV5-1 and TRBJ2-7, is as follows: KAGVTQTPRYLIKTRGQQVTLSCSPISGHRSVSWYQQTPGQGLQFLFEYFSETQRNKGNFPGRFSGRQFSNSRSEMNVSTLELGDSALYLCASSPGGYDEQYFGPGTRLTVT.

The rearrangement uses TRBV7-9 and TRBJ1-2; 7 bases line up with TRBD1. The CDR3 is 14 residues long. CDR1 is SEHNR, CDR2 FQNEAQ, per germline (reference sequence). V dropped 4 bases and J dropped 5; count of bases not matched to a gene: 7. The CDR3 nucleotides read TGTGCCAGCAGCTCCGACAGGGCAGCGTATGGCTACACCTTC. Translated: CASSSDRAAYGYTF.

This clone was seen a few times. The chain links TRBV10-3 to TRBJ2-1, with D possibly TRBD2 on 5 matching bases. V was cut by 11 bases and J by 4 bases, with 18 bases left in between. The CDR3 sequence is 14 residues long. From germline, CDR1 is ENHRY and CDR2 SYGVKD. CDR3 region: CASQVDGEYNEQFF. CDR3 DNA sequence: TGTGCCTCGCAGGTTGACGGGGAATACAATGAGCAGTTCTTC.

V and J are TRBV5-4 and TRBJ1-6, with a weak D call TRBD1 (5 bases). From germline, CDR1 is SGHNT and CDR2 YYREEE (reference sequence). The CDR3 runs 16 residues. V was trimmed by 2 bases and J by 0 bases, leaving 9 bases between them. The CDR3 coding sequence is TGTGCCAGCAGCTTTGGGGGAAGCTCCTATAATTCACCCCTCCACTTT. Translation gives CASSFGGSSYNSPLHF.

The chain couples TRBV9 to TRBJ2-3; 10 bases agree with TRBD2. The germline V gene encodes CDR1 SGDLS and CDR2 YYNGEE. This CDR3 is 16 amino acids long. Unmatched junction bases numbered 6, after V lost 1 base and J lost 4 bases. Here the CDR3 DNA reads TGTGCCAGCAGCGTACGTCCAGCGGGAGGGGCAGATACGCAGTATTTT. Translated, it gives CASSVRPAGGADTQYF.

This chain uses TRBV6-6 with TRBJ1-3, with D unresolved. Looked up from germline, CDR1 is MNHNY and CDR2 is SVGAGI (reference sequence). The CDR3 has 13 residues. The V and J ends lost 2 bases and 5 bases respectively, with 7 bases between them. The CDR3 sequence is CASSYDPRNTIYF. The CDR3 DNA reads TGTGCCAGCAGTTACGATCCACGAAACACCATATATTTT.

The V gene is TRBV30, the J gene TRBJ1-2, with no clear D. V dropped 1 base and J dropped 1 base, with 7 bases sitting between them. The CDR3 extends over 13 amino acids. Germline V gene data show CDR1 as GTSNPN and CDR2 as SVGIG (reference sequence). DNA of the CDR3: TGTGCCTGGAGTGGAAACGGTAACTATGGCTACACCTTC. Its translation: CAWSGNGNYGYTF.

The chain joins TRBV6-6 to TRBJ1-2; tentatively, D is TRBD1 (5 bases). CDR1 is MNHNY, CDR2 SVGAGI, per germline (reference sequence). The CDR3 has 10 residues. V lost 11 bases, J lost 5 bases, and 9 bases lay in between. CDR3 DNA: TGTGCCCAGGGAGGATATGGCTACACCTTC. It specifies CAQGGYGYTF.

The genes are TRBV7-2 and TRBJ1-3, with a tentative D call TRBD1 (6 bases). Germline V CDR1 and CDR2: SGHTA, FQGNSA. V lost 1 base, J lost 4 bases, and 17 bases lay in between. CDR3 size: 17 residues. CDR3 protein: CASSLVPGQRTGNTIYF. CDR3 nucleotides: TGTGCCAGCAGCTTAGTCCCCGGACAGAGGACCGGAAACACCATATATTTT. Combining the CDR3 with reference TRBV7-2 and TRBJ1-3 gives the whole variable domain GAGVSQSPSNKVTEKGKDVELRCDPISGHTALYWYRQSLGQGLEFLIYFQGNSAPDKSGLPSDRFSAERTGGSVSTLTIQRTQQEDSAVYLCASSLVPGQRTGNTIYFGEGSWLTVV.

This chain connects TRBV28 to TRBJ2-5; 7 positions match TRBD2. J gave up 6 bases and V 6 bases, and 10 bases lay outside the gene matches. Germline lookup yields CDR1 MDHEN and CDR2 SYDVKM. This CDR3 spans 14 amino acids. CDR3 protein: CASSQRLALKTQYF. In DNA form, the CDR3 reads TGTGCCAGCAGCCAGAGACTAGCTCTGAAGACCCAGTACTTC.

The rearrangement joins TRBV7-2 to TRBJ1-5, with a tentative D call TRBD1 (5 bases). CDR1 is SGHTA, CDR2 FQGNSA, per germline. Deletions cut 4 bases from V and 6 bases from J, with 10 bases between. This CDR3 spans 13 amino acids. For the CDR3, the DNA is TGTGCCAGCAGCTCGGAGGGGTTTCAGCCCCAGCATTTT. This encodes CASSSEGFQPQHF.

The chain is built from TRBV7-3 and TRBJ2-1, with TRBD2 matching 14 bases. The V gene's germline CDR1 is SGHTA and CDR2 FQGTGA. Unmatched junction bases numbered 3, after V lost 1 base and J lost 4 bases. The CDR3 has 17 amino acids. CDR3 DNA: TGTGCCAGCAGCTTAATGGGACTAGCGGGAGCATACAATGAGCAGTTCTTC. Translating gives CASSLMGLAGAYNEQFF.

The V call is TRBV30, the J call TRBJ2-1; 9 nucleotides line up with TRBD1. In germline, CDR1 is GTSNPN, CDR2 SVGIG (reference sequence). This CDR3 comprises 15 residues. Unmatched junction bases numbered 5, after V lost 0 bases and J lost 5 bases. CDR3 coding DNA: TGTGCCTGGAGTGTAGAGGGACAGGGACACAATGAGCAGTTCTTC. Its translation is CAWSVEGQGHNEQFF.

The V and J genes are TRBV18 and TRBJ1-1, with 11 bases matching TRBD1. With V trimmed by 3 bases and J by 3 bases, 3 bases remained unmatched. This CDR3 has 15 residues. The germline V gene has CDR1 KGHSH and CDR2 LQKENI. The CDR3 bases are TGTGCCAGCTCACCGATGGGACAGGGGGACACTGAAGCTTTCTTT. As protein: CASSPMGQGDTEAFF.